The subject of this entry is one T cell receptor (beta chain). In the authors' workflow: Researchers report that nucleated cell counts were estimated from reference gene primer amplification. The protocol was immunoSEQ multiplex PCR, while the TCRdb copy is restricted to in-frame clones and leaves out a portion. Clone size and the V and J calls come from that table; the DNA yielded D and trimming. The sample contains 400,000 to 500,000 clones, more than 75% of which appear only once. The sample belongs to a study of blood T cell repertoires in COVID-19. Germline CDR1 reads LNHDA; CDR2 reads SQIVND (reference sequence). Between the trimmed V and J ends, which lost 8 bases and 3 bases, there was a span of 11 bases. The CDR3 sequence is 12 residues long. Living in about 25 US areas, the participants were between roughly 18 and 90 years of age. Participants reported their clinical history, and cohort assignment relied on those reports.

Sequenced material: PBMCs or T cells enriched from blood (not recorded which). V is TRBV19 and J is TRBJ2-7; the D gene is possibly TRBD1 (6 bases). The clonotype comes from a woman in her thirties or forties who had recovered from COVID-19. The CDR3 DNA sequence: TGTGCCAGTGGACAGCCAAACTACGAGCAGTACTTC. It codes for CASGQPNYEQYF.